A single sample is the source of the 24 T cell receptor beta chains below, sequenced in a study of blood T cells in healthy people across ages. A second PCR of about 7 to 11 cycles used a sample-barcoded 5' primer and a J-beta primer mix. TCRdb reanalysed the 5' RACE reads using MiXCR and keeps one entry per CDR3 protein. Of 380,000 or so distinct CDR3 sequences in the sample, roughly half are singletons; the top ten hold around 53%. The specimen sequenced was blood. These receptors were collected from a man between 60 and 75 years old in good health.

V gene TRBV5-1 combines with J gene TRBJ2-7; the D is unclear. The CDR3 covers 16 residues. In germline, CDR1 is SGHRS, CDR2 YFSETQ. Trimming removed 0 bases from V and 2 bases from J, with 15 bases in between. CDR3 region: CASSLGFSTPAYEQYF. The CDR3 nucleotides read TGCGCCAGCAGCTTGGGGTTCTCGACCCCGGCCTACGAGCAGTACTTC.

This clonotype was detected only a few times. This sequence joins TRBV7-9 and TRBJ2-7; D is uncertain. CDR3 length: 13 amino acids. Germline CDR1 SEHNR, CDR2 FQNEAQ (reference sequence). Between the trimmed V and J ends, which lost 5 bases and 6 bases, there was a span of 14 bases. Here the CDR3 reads CASSPSESVEQYF. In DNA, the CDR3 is TGTGCCAGCAGCCCCTCCGAATCTGTCGAGCAGTACTTC.

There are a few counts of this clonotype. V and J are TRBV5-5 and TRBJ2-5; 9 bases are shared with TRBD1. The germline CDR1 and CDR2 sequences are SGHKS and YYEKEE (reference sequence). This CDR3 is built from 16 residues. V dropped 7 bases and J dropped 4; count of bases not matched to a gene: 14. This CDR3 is CASLTGQGSFGETQYF. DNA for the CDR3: TGTGCCAGCTTAACAGGACAGGGGTCTTTTGGAGAGACCCAGTACTTC.

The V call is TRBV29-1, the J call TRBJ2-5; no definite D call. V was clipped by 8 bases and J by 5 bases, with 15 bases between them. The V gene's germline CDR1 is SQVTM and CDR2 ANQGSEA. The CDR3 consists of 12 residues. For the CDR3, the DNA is TGCAGCTCGAAGGTACTTCAGGAGACCCAGTACTTC. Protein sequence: CSSKVLQETQYF.

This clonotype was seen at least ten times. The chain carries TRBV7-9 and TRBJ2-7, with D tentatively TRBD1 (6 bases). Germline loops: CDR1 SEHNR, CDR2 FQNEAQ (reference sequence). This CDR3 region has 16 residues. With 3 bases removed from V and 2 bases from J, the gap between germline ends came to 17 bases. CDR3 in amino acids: CASSFQTGQFTYEQYF. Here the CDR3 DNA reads TGTGCCAGCAGCTTCCAAACCGGACAGTTTACCTACGAGCAGTACTTC.

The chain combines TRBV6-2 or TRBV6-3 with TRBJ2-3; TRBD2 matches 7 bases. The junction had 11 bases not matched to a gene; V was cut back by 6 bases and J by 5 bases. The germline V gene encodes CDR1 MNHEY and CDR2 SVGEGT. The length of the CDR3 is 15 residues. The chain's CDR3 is CASRTAAGRGDTQYF. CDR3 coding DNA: TGTGCCAGCAGAACTGCAGCGGGAAGGGGAGATACGCAGTATTTT.

The CDR3 loop reads CASSQARTIPTDTQYF. DNA of the CDR3: TGTGCCAGCAGCCAAGCTCGGACTATTCCCACAGATACGCAGTATTTT. This chain joins TRBV4-2 and TRBJ2-3; possible D gene TRBD2, 6 bases. Germline CDR1 reads LGHNA; CDR2 reads YNFKEQ. V lost 1 base to trimming and J lost 2 bases, with 13 bases between them. CDR3 size: 16 residues.

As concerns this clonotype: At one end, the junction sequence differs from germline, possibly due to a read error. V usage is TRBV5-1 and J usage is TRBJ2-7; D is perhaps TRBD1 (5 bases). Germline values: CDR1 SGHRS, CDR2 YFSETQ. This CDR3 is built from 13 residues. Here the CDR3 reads CASSQDTRYGQYF. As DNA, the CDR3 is TGCGCCAGCAGCCAGGACACCCGCTACGGGCAGTACTTC.

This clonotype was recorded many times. CDR3 amino acids: CASSQGETQYF. The DNA of the CDR3 is TGTGCCAGCAGCCAAGGAGAGACCCAGTACTTC. This chain connects TRBV3-1 to TRBJ2-5; D gene unclear. Germline V lookup: CDR1 LGHDT, CDR2 YNNKEL (reference sequence). The CDR3 runs to 11 residues. Trimming took off 1 base at V and 4 bases at J, with 1 base between the two ends.

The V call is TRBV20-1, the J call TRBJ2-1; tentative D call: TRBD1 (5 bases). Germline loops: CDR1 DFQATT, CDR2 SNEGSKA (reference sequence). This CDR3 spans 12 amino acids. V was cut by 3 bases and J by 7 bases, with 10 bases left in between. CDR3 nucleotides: TGCAGTGCTAGCCAGGGTATGAATGAGCAGTTCTTC. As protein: CSASQGMNEQFF.

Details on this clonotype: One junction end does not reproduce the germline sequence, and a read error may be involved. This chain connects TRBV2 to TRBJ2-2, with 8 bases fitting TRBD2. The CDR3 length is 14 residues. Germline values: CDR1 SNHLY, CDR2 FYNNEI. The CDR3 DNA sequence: TGTTCCAGCAGTGTGGGACTAGGATATGGGGAGCTGTTTTTT. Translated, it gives CSSSVGLGYGELFF.

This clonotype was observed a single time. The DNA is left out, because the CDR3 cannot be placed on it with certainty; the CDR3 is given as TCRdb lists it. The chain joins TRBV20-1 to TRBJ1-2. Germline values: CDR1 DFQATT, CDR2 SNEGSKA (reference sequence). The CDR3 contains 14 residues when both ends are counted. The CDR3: CSAFGSGANYGYTF.

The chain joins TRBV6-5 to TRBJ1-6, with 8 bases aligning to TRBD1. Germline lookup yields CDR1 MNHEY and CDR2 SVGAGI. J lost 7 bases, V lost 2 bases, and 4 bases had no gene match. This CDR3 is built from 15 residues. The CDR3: CASSYEPGGNSPLHF. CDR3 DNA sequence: TGTGCCAGCAGTTACGAGCCAGGGGGCAATTCACCCCTCCACTTT.

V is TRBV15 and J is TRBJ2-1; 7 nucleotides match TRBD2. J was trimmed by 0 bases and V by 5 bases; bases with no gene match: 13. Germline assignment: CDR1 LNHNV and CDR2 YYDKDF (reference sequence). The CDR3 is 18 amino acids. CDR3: CATSPREEWSYSYNEQFF. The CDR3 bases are TGTGCCACCAGCCCACGGGAGGAGTGGAGCTACTCCTACAATGAGCAGTTCTTC.

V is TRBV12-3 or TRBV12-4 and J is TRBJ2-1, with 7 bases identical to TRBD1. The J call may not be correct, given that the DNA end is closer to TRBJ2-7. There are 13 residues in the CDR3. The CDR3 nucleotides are TGTGCCAGCAGTTCAGGGACAGCAGAGGAGCAGTACTTC. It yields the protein CASSSGTAEEQYF.

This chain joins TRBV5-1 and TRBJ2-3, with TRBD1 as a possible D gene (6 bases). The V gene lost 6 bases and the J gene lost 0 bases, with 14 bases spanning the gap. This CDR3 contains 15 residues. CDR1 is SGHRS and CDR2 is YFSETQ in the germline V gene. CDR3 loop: CASKRTASSTDTQYF. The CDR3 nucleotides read TGCGCCAGCAAACGGACAGCATCTAGCACAGATACGCAGTATTTT.

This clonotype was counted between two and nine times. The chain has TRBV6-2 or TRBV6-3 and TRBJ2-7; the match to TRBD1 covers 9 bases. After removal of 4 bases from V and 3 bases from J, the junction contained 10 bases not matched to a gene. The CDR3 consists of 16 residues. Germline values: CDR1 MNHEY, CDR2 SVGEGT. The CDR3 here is CASSSRPGQGNYEQYF. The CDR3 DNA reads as TGTGCCAGCAGTTCGAGGCCGGGACAGGGAAACTACGAGCAGTACTTC.

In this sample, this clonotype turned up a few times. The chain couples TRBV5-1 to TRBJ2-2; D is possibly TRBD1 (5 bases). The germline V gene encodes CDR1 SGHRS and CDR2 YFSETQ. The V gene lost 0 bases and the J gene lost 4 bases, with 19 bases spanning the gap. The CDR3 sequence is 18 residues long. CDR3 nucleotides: TGCGCCAGCAGCTTGGGGGGCAGTCCAAGTACCCTCACCGGGGAGCTGTTTTTT. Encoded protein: CASSLGGSPSTLTGELFF.

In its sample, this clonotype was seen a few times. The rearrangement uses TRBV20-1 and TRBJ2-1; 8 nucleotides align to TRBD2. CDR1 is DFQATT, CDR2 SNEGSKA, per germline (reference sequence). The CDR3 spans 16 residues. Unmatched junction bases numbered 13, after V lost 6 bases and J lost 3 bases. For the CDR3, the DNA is TGCAGTGCGGCCTTGAGCGGGAGTGCCGTCTACAATGAGCAGTTCTTC. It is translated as CSAALSGSAVYNEQFF.

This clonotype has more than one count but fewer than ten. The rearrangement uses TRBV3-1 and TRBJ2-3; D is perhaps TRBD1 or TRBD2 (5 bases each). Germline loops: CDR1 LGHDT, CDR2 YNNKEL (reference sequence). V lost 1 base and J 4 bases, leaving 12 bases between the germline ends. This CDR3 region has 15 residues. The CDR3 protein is CASSQATRGADTQYF. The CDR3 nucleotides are TGTGCCAGCAGCCAAGCAACTAGAGGGGCAGATACGCAGTATTTT.

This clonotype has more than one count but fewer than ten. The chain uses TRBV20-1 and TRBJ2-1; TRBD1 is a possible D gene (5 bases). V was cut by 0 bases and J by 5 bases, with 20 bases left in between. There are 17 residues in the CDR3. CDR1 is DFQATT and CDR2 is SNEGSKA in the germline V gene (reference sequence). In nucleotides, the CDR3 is TGCAGTGCTAGAGATTTGTCCTCCACTACAGGCAACAATGAGCAGTTCTTC. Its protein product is CSARDLSSTTGNNEQFF.

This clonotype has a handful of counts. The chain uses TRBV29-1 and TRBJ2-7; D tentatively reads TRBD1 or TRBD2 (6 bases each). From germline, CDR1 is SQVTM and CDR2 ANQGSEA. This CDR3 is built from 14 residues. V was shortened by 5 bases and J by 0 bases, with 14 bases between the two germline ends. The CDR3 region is CSVQPGALSYEQYF. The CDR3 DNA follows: TGCAGCGTTCAACCGGGGGCCCTCTCCTACGAGCAGTACTTC.

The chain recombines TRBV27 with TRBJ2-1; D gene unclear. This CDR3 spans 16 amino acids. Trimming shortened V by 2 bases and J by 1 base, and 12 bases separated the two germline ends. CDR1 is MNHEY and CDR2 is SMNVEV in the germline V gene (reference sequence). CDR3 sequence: CASSLRKTQSYNEQFF. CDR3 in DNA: TGTGCCAGCAGTTTACGCAAAACACAGTCCTACAATGAGCAGTTCTTC.

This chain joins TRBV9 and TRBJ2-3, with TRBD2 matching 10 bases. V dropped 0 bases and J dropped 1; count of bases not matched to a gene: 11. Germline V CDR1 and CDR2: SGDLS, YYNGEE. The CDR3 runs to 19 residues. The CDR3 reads CASSVDPAGGPGGTDTQYF. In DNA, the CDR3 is TGTGCCAGCAGCGTAGATCCAGCGGGGGGGCCGGGGGGCACAGATACGCAGTATTTT. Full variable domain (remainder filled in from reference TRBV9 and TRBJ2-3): DSGVTQTPKHLITATGQRVTLRCSPRSGDLSVYWYQQSLDQGLQFLIQYYNGEERAKGNILERFSAQQFPDLHSELNLSSLELGDSALYFCASSVDPAGGPGGTDTQYFGPGTRLTVL.